This T cell receptor beta chain was captured in a study of shared clonotypes between healthy human individuals. The CDR3 totals 14 residues. Germline CDR1 is SGHAT and CDR2 is FQNNGV. V was cut by 3 bases and J by 2 bases, with 11 bases left in between. The protocol was immunoSEQ multiplex PCR, while the TCRdb copy is restricted to in-frame clones and leaves out a portion. This sample carries about 680,000 clones, roughly 70% of them seen once, and the ten largest clones take approximately 1.6%. The sequencing sample was made of memory CD4+ T cells sorted from blood. Stated subset: CD45RA-negative fraction. The chain combines TRBV11-2 with TRBJ2-7; no clear D. The TCR originated in a woman aged 25 to 39 in good health. The CDR3 region is CASSFRREAYEQYF. DNA of the CDR3: TGTGCCAGCAGCTTCCGAAGAGAAGCCTACGAGCAGTACTTC.